These 28 T cell receptor beta chains share one sample of origin, sequenced in a study of blood T cell repertoires in COVID-19. Clones were read by immunoSEQ multiplex PCR, and TCRdb kept only the in-frame ones, dropping some. The sample has around 160,000 clones; approximately 80% are singletons. The sequencing input was peripheral blood. These receptor sequences come from a human donor with acute or convalescent COVID-19. The donor label of this sample is uncertain.

This clone was observed once. The V gene is TRBV15, the J gene TRBJ1-3; D possibly corresponds to TRBD1 (6 bases). V was trimmed by 5 bases and J by 3 bases, leaving 14 bases between them. Germline CDR1 is LNHNV and CDR2 is YYDKDF (reference sequence). This CDR3 contains 15 residues. CDR3 bases: TGTGCCACCAGCCAGAGGGGGAGAGGTGGAAACACCATATATTTT. This translates into CATSQRGRGGNTIYF. The variable domain in full, completed from reference TRBV15 and TRBJ1-3, reads DAMVIQNPRYQVTQFGKPVTLSCSQTLNHNVMYWYQQKSSQAPKLLFHYYDKDFNNEADTPDNFQSRRPNTSFCFLDIRSPGLGDTAMYLCATSQRGRGGNTIYFGEGSWLTVV.

This clone appeared once. The rearrangement uses TRBV29-1 and TRBJ1-4; tentatively, D is TRBD1 (6 bases). This CDR3 has 15 residues. V gave up 2 bases and J gave up 6 bases, with 16 bases separating them. From germline, CDR1 is SQVTM and CDR2 ANQGSEA. DNA for the CDR3: TGCAGCGTTGAACCCCTTACGGGGGGGCATGAAAAACTGTTTTTT. Encoded protein: CSVEPLTGGHEKLFF.

The CDR3 spells CASSARDSSTGELFF. CDR3 nucleotide sequence: TGTGCCAGCAGTGCCCGGGACAGCTCCACCGGGGAGCTGTTTTTT. This chain joins TRBV2 and TRBJ2-2; 7 bases align to TRBD1. This CDR3 region has 15 residues. Germline loops: CDR1 SNHLY, CDR2 FYNNEI. Unmatched junction bases numbered 6, after V lost 4 bases and J lost 4 bases.

V gene TRBV3-1 (or the pseudogene TRBV3-2) combines with J gene TRBJ1-1, with D unclear. V lost 5 bases to trimming and J lost 8 bases, with 15 bases between them. In germline, CDR1 is LGHDT, CDR2 YNNKEL (reference sequence). The CDR3 extends over 13 amino acids. The CDR3 nucleotides read TGTGCCAGCAGCGCAGTCGGGAATCAGGAAGCTTTCTTT. This sequence encodes CASSAVGNQEAFF.

This chain links TRBV9 with TRBJ2-5, with D perhaps matching TRBD2 (6 bases). The CDR3 totals 15 residues. Germline lookup yields CDR1 SGDLS and CDR2 YYNGEE. Trimming stripped 4 bases from V and 1 base from J, with 14 bases between. CDR3 nucleotides: TGTGCCAGCAGCCTTTCTGGAGGGTTCCAAGAGACCCAGTACTTC. Its translation is CASSLSGGFQETQYF.

The gene calls are TRBV10-3 and TRBJ1-2; 12 bases match TRBD1. The trim removed 6 bases at V and 4 bases at J, leaving 9 bases unmatched. This CDR3 has 16 residues. The germline gives CDR1 ENHRY, CDR2 SYGVKD. As DNA, the CDR3 is TGTGCCATCAGGGCGGGACAGGGGGCGCGGGTCTATGGCTACACCTTC. This sequence encodes CAIRAGQGARVYGYTF.

In its sample, this clone was seen once. The chain has TRBV7-9 and TRBJ2-1; 7 bases fit TRBD2. V was pared by 5 bases and J by 1 base, with 8 bases of the junction left unmatched. This CDR3 has 16 amino acids. Germline CDR1 reads SEHNR; CDR2 reads FQNEAQ (reference sequence). CDR3 in amino acids: CASSVPGLPSYNEQFF. CDR3 in DNA: TGTGCCAGCAGCGTACCGGGACTACCGTCCTACAATGAGCAGTTCTTC.

The J gene is TRBJ1-2, the V gene TRBV19, with a possible D match to TRBD1 (6 bases). Looked up from germline, CDR1 is LNHDA and CDR2 is SQIVND (reference sequence). This CDR3 region has 15 residues. Trimming took 5 bases from V and 8 from J, leaving 21 bases between them. CDR3 amino acids: CASSPGQAGRGGYTF. In nucleotides, the CDR3 is TGTGCCAGTAGTCCAGGCCAAGCCGGCAGGGGAGGCTACACCTTC.

This clone was seen just once. The gene calls are TRBV24-1 and TRBJ2-3; D possibly corresponds to TRBD2 (6 bases). Trimming left V 1 base short and J 2 bases short, with 15 bases between. The CDR3 contains 17 residues. Germline assignment: CDR1 KGHDR and CDR2 SFDVKD. This CDR3 is CATSDLAGVGTTDTQYF. CDR3 sequence (DNA): TGTGCCACCAGTGATTTAGCGGGCGTTGGGACCACAGATACGCAGTATTTT.

Only one count was recorded for this clone. The chain couples TRBV27 to TRBJ1-4; D ambiguous. The germline CDR1 and CDR2 sequences are MNHEY and SMNVEV (reference sequence). V lost 1 base, J lost 8 bases, and 8 bases lay in between. The CDR3 is 13 residues long. Here the CDR3 DNA reads TGTGCCAGCAGTTTATGGGCTGGAGAAAAACTGTTTTTT. This gives the protein CASSLWAGEKLFF.

This chain uses TRBV5-1 with TRBJ2-1; 8 positions agree with TRBD1. Germline V CDR1 and CDR2: SGHRS, YFSETQ. The CDR3 is 15 amino acids. V was pared by 2 bases and J by 6 bases, with 7 bases of the junction left unmatched. CDR3 in amino acids: CASSFGQGRGNEQFF. CDR3 nucleotides: TGCGCCAGCAGCTTCGGACAGGGAAGGGGCAATGAGCAGTTCTTC.

V is TRBV12-3 or TRBV12-4 and J is TRBJ1-1, with D hard to call. This CDR3 has 11 residues. Trimming shortened V by 6 bases and J by 4 bases, and 6 bases separated the two germline ends. The CDR3 DNA is TGTGCCAGCAGGCAGGCCACTGAAGCTTTCTTT. Protein sequence: CASRQATEAFF.

The rearrangement uses TRBV2 and TRBJ2-2; TRBD2 aligns across 8 bases. Germline V gene lookup returns CDR1 SNHLY and CDR2 FYNNEI. The CDR3 consists of 14 residues. V lost 10 bases and J lost 0; bases outside the gene matches: 4. The CDR3 reads CATGGQSNTGELFF. The CDR3 DNA follows: TGTGCCACGGGGGGGCAATCGAACACCGGGGAGCTGTTTTTT.

The V call is TRBV11-1, the J call TRBJ2-1, with 7 bases matching TRBD2. J gave up 4 bases and V 5 bases, and 8 bases lay outside the gene matches. CDR1 SGHAT and CDR2 FQDESV come from the germline V gene (reference sequence). This CDR3 has 15 residues. Here the CDR3 reads CASSPAGDHYNEQFF. Written as DNA, the CDR3 is TGTGCCAGCAGCCCGGCGGGGGATCATTACAATGAGCAGTTCTTC.

A few counts support this clone. The V and J genes are TRBV6-5 and TRBJ1-1; 8 bases fit TRBD1. Germline-derived CDR1 and CDR2 are MNHEY and SVGAGI. The CDR3 is 15 residues long. After removal of 6 bases from V and 5 bases from J, the junction contained 11 bases not matched to a gene. CDR3 nucleotide sequence: TGTGCCAGCAGACCTCCAGACAGGGGCCGGACTGAAGCTTTCTTT. It translates to CASRPPDRGRTEAFF.

The J gene is TRBJ2-1, the V gene TRBV5-1, with 7 bases aligning to TRBD1. Germline V gene lookup returns CDR1 SGHRS and CDR2 YFSETQ. The CDR3 has 16 residues. V was pared by 6 bases and J by 3 bases, with 12 bases of the junction left unmatched. The CDR3 coding sequence is TGCGCCAGCAAACTTACCGGGACAGAGAACTACAATGAGCAGTTCTTC. It codes for CASKLTGTENYNEQFF.

This chain connects TRBV4-1 to TRBJ2-7; 8 bases map to TRBD1. CDR3 length: 14 residues. Germline CDR1 and CDR2: MGHRA and YSYEKL. V shed 2 bases, J shed 6 bases, and the junction held 6 bases outside the gene matches. DNA of the CDR3: TGCGCCAGCAGCCAAAACCAGGGGGCGCGCGAGCAGTACGTC. The encoded protein is CASSQNQGAREQYV.

V is TRBV10-1 and J is TRBJ1-5; 10 nucleotides line up with TRBD1. The CDR3 loop spans 17 amino acids. V lost 5 bases, J lost 0 bases, and 7 bases stayed unmatched. Germline assignment: CDR1 WNHNN and CDR2 SYGVQD (reference sequence). The CDR3 spells CASSPRDRGSSNQPQHF. The CDR3 DNA is TGCGCCAGCAGTCCCCGGGACAGGGGTAGTAGCAATCAGCCCCAGCATTTT.

This clone was counted only a few times. This chain joins TRBV6-5 and TRBJ1-2; the D is unclear. Germline values: CDR1 MNHEY, CDR2 SVGAGI. V was pared by 3 bases and J by 8 bases, with 13 bases between. The CDR3 covers 13 residues. CDR3 coding DNA: TGTGCCAGCAGTTATCTTCCCTTGGGCGGCTACACCTTC. It specifies CASSYLPLGGYTF.

The chain links TRBV19 to TRBJ1-2; 7 bases map to TRBD1. J lost 3 bases, V lost 9 bases, and 16 bases had no gene match. Germline V gene sequence: CDR1 LNHDA, CDR2 SQIVND (reference sequence). The CDR3 is 16 residues long. In DNA, the CDR3 is TGTGCCAGCCTCCCGGCAGGGGGGTTAGGGTACTATGGCTACACCTTC. This sequence encodes CASLPAGGLGYYGYTF.

The chain has TRBV4-1 and TRBJ1-2; 9 bases map to TRBD1. The J segment lost 2 bases and the V segment lost 3 bases, leaving 10 bases of the junction unmatched. Germline lookup yields CDR1 MGHRA and CDR2 YSYEKL. The CDR3 contains 17 residues. CDR3 loop: CASSHLRDRDENYGYTF. The CDR3 DNA reads as TGCGCCAGCAGCCATCTTAGGGACAGGGACGAAAACTATGGCTACACCTTC.

The table lists this clone with a few counts. The chain recombines TRBV7-9 with TRBJ1-3; D is ambiguous. From germline, CDR1 is SEHNR and CDR2 FQNEAQ (reference sequence). CDR3 length: 12 amino acids. V was trimmed by 4 bases and J by 3 bases, leaving 4 bases between them. Here the CDR3 reads CASSSLGNTIYF. In nucleotides, the CDR3 is TGTGCCAGCAGCTCACTTGGAAACACCATATATTTT. The whole variable domain, remainder taken from reference TRBV7-9 and TRBJ1-3, is DTGVSQNPRHKITKRGQNVTFRCDPISEHNRLYWYRQTLGQGPEFLTYFQNEAQLEKSRLLSDRFSAERPKGSFSTLEIQRTEQGDSAMYLCASSSLGNTIYFGEGSWLTVV.

For this clone: The same CDR3 is also encoded by other DNA sequences in this sample. The rearrangement links TRBV7-9 to TRBJ1-1; 7 positions agree with TRBD1. The V gene end was trimmed by 3 bases and the J gene end by 5 bases; junction bases not matched to a gene: 12. The CDR3 has 16 residues. Looked up from germline, CDR1 is SEHNR and CDR2 is FQNEAQ (reference sequence). CDR3 DNA sequence: TGTGCCAGCAGCTTGGCAGGGGGACGGCGGAATACTGAAGCTTTCTTT. Encoded protein: CASSLAGGRRNTEAFF. The variable domain in full, completed from reference TRBV7-9 and TRBJ1-1, reads DTGVSQNPRHKITKRGQNVTFRCDPISEHNRLYWYRQTLGQGPEFLTYFQNEAQLEKSRLLSDRFSAERPKGSFSTLEIQRTEQGDSAMYLCASSLAGGRRNTEAFFGQGTRLTVV.

Only one count was recorded for this clone. The chain is built from TRBV5-6 and TRBJ1-4; D call uncertain. V dropped 9 bases and J dropped 0 bases, with 9 bases sitting between them. The germline gives CDR1 SGHDT, CDR2 YYEEEE. The CDR3 totals 13 residues. The CDR3 bases are TGTGCCACCGCGTATGCAACTAATGAAAAACTGTTTTTT. It yields the protein CATAYATNEKLFF.

In this sample, this clone turned up a few times. CDR3 coding DNA: TGCGCCAGCAGCCAAGAGATAACGGGGGGGAGGCATGGCTACACCTTC. It translates to CASSQEITGGRHGYTF. The genes are TRBV4-1 and TRBJ1-2, with D tentatively TRBD1 (5 bases). Trimming took 0 bases from V and 6 from J, leaving 17 bases between them. There are 16 residues in the CDR3. CDR1 and CDR2 from the germline V gene are MGHRA and YSYEKL.

This chain links TRBV5-1 with TRBJ2-2; 9 nucleotides line up with TRBD1. This CDR3 has 18 amino acids. The J segment lost 4 bases and the V segment lost 3 bases, leaving 13 bases of the junction unmatched. Germline lookup yields CDR1 SGHRS and CDR2 YFSETQ. CDR3 in amino acids: CASSSGSQGAGFTGELFF. In DNA, the CDR3 is TGCGCCAGCAGCTCTGGATCACAGGGGGCTGGATTCACCGGGGAGCTGTTTTTT.

The chain has TRBV15 and TRBJ2-6, with TRBD1 matching 7 bases. CDR1 LNHNV and CDR2 YYDKDF come from the germline V gene (reference sequence). This CDR3 is 19 amino acids long. J gave up 2 bases and V 0 bases, and 10 bases lay outside the gene matches. DNA for the CDR3: TGTGCCACCAGCAGAGATCGGGACAGCTTAAGTGCTGGGGCCAACGTCCTGACTTTC. Translated: CATSRDRDSLSAGANVLTF.

The rearrangement links TRBV12-3 or TRBV12-4 to TRBJ2-2; D is unresolved. The CDR3 covers 12 residues. V was shortened by 3 bases and J by 9 bases, with 8 bases between the two germline ends. The CDR3 DNA reads TGTGCCAGCAGTTTTAGTCCCCGGGAGCTGTTTTTT. Encoded protein: CASSFSPRELFF.